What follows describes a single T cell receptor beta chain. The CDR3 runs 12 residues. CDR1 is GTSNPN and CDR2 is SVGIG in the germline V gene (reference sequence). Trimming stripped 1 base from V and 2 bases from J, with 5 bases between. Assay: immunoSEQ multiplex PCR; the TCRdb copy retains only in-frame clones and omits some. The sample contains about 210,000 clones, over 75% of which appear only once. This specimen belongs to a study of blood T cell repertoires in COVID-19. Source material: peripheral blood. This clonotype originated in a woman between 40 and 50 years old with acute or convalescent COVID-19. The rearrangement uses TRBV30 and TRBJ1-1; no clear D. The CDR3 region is CAWSARNTEAFF. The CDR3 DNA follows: TGTGCCTGGAGTGCGCGTAACACTGAAGCTTTCTTT.